Below, 4 T cell receptor beta chains from the same sample are listed, as sequenced in a study of HIV-infected patients and healthy controls. Alpha and beta constant-region primers primed reverse transcription of 400 to 650 ng RNA. Alpha and beta chain libraries were made separately by chain-specific third strand synthesis with multiplexing indices. From the 5' RACE reads, TCRdb called clonotypes with MiXCR, one entry per CDR3 protein. The data contain some 9,900 distinct CDR3 sequences, around 4.9% of them singletons. No cell fractionation was done, so the repertoire covers all unsorted peripheral blood T cells. The source material was blood, sampled before antiretroviral therapy. These receptors all come from an adult with HIV infection.

This clonotype was recorded many times. CDR3 DNA: TGCGCCAGCAGTCAATCCAGGGGGGTCGGCAATGAGCAGTTCTTC. Protein product: CASSQSRGVGNEQFF. V and J are TRBV5-1 and TRBJ2-1, with D tentatively TRBD1 (7 bases). The CDR3 runs 15 residues. Germline CDR1 is SGHRS and CDR2 is YFSETQ. Trimming took 5 bases from V and 6 from J, leaving 18 bases between them.

The sample holds many counts of this clonotype. The chain couples TRBV2 to TRBJ2-5; perhaps D is TRBD1 or TRBD2 (5 bases each). The germline V gene has CDR1 SNHLY and CDR2 FYNNEI. V shed 8 bases and J shed 2 bases, with 24 bases lying between them. The CDR3 covers 17 residues. CDR3 nucleotides: TGTGCCAGCCATCCGCTCCGAGGGACCCCTGGGCAAGAGACCCAGTACTTC. It is translated as CASHPLRGTPGQETQYF.

This clonotype showed up many times. The rearrangement uses TRBV14 and TRBJ2-7; D ambiguous. The CDR3 consists of 16 residues. CDR1 and CDR2 from the germline V gene are SGHDN and FVKESK. V dropped 2 bases and J dropped 3 bases, with 17 bases sitting between them. DNA for the CDR3: TGTGCCAGCAGCCAAAAGGACCGGACGGTTAGCTACGAGCAGTACTTC. Residues: CASSQKDRTVSYEQYF.

At least ten counts were recorded for this clonotype. This chain uses TRBV20-1 with TRBJ2-3; tentatively, D is TRBD1 (6 bases). Germline values: CDR1 DFQATT, CDR2 SNEGSKA (reference sequence). The CDR3 has 15 residues. Trimming took off 4 bases at V and 3 bases at J, with 17 bases between the two ends. The CDR3 sequence is CSAIVRDIGTDTQYF. As DNA, the CDR3 is TGCAGTGCTATAGTCCGGGACATAGGGACAGATACGCAGTATTTT.